This T cell receptor beta chain was obtained from a study of blood T cell repertoires in COVID-19. Across the whole study: From the United States, Italy and Spain came samples of acute and convalescent COVID-19.

Only in-frame clones appear in the TCRdb table, and some are missing; sequencing was by immunoSEQ multiplex PCR. The sample lists 150,000 to 200,000 clones; roughly 80% were seen once. This CDR3 spans 15 amino acids. Germline V gives CDR1 MGHRA, CDR2 YSYEKL. V trimming: 1 base; J trimming: 6 bases; junction bases outside the gene matches: 4. The chain has TRBV4-1 and TRBJ2-3, with 10 bases fitting TRBD2. The sequence was collected from a man in his 60s with active or convalescent COVID-19. The sequencing input was peripheral blood. The CDR3 loop is CASSQGNSGGDTQYF. As DNA, the CDR3 is TGCGCCAGCAGCCAAGGGAATAGCGGGGGGGATACGCAGTATTTT.